The T cell receptor (beta chain) described here comes from a study of T cell responses to AZD1222 COVID-19 vaccine. Regarding the study as a whole: The donors showed a predominance of white British ancestry and of females, with possible underestimation of clonal diversity. Spike-specific TCR breadth and depth were elevated following two AZD1222 doses. Sampling that yielded the repertoires occurred only after the peak T cell response.

About this clone: Its antigen is still unknown.

Clones were read by immunoSEQ multiplex PCR, and TCRdb kept only the in-frame ones, dropping some. The sample has 150,000 to 180,000 clones, roughly 90% seen once. The CDR3 has 13 residues. In germline, CDR1 is KGHSH, CDR2 LQKENI. V was trimmed by 9 bases and J by 1 base, leaving 12 bases between them. Sequenced material: peripheral blood, taken on day 0 of MenACWY control vaccination. The chain links TRBV18 to TRBJ1-1; D may be TRBD1 (5 bases). This clonotype was sampled from an adult in good health. This CDR3 is CASGEQANTEAFF. CDR3 DNA: TGTGCCAGTGGGGAACAGGCGAACACTGAAGCTTTCTTT.